These 32 T cell receptor beta chains were all obtained from the same sample, sequenced in a study of blood T cells in healthy people across ages (dated by TCRdb to the mid-2010s). The library was prepared using 5' RACE. The sequencer was an Illumina HiSeq 2500. A second PCR of about 6 to 11 cycles was performed with a sample-barcoded 5' primer and a J-beta primer mix. The public reads were reprocessed in TCRdb via fastp at Q25 and MiXCR, keeping in-frame beta chains. Rows are unified per CDR3 protein, each entry keeping the most common DNA and genes. The sample table holds approximately 780,000 distinct CDR3 sequences, of which roughly 25% were seen once. The top ten constitute 2.5% to 3.5% of the sample. The same data also contributed to another study, on T cells of mothers and their children.

Sample: blood. The receptors originated from a boy between 10 and 17 years old in good health.

The V and J genes are TRBV12-5 and TRBJ1-3; the D gene is possibly TRBD1 (6 bases). The CDR3 is 14 amino acids. Germline assignment: CDR1 LGHNT and CDR2 FRNRAP. The germline V and J ends were trimmed by 6 bases and 5 bases, with 14 bases remaining between them. In DNA, the CDR3 is TGTGCTAGTGGGCTGGACAGTCCTCGAAACACCATATATTTT. Translation gives CASGLDSPRNTIYF.

The chain combines TRBV4-2 with TRBJ1-1, with 7 bases lining up with TRBD1. Germline CDR1 LGHNA, CDR2 YNFKEQ. The CDR3 runs 15 residues. The V segment lost 0 bases and the J segment 6 bases; nucleotides outside the gene matches: 7. The CDR3 DNA reads TGTGCCAGCAGCCAAGATCCGGGACAGACCGCTGAAGCTTTCTTT. Encoded protein: CASSQDPGQTAEAFF.

J is TRBJ2-1 and V is TRBV7-3; D may be TRBD2 (5 bases). Germline CDR1 SGHTA, CDR2 FQGTGA. The CDR3 has 13 residues. The V end lost 2 bases, the J end lost 9 bases, and 11 bases lay between the germline ends. The CDR3 region has the DNA TGTGCCAGCAGCTTAGGACTCTCAGGTGAGCAGTTCTTC. This codes for CASSLGLSGEQFF.

This clonotype was observed a few times. The rearrangement joins TRBV20-1 to TRBJ2-1, with a tentative D call TRBD1 (8 bases). With 6 bases removed from V and 7 bases from J, the gap between germline ends came to 19 bases. The CDR3 runs to 14 residues. Per the germline V gene, CDR1 is DFQATT and CDR2 is SNEGSKA (reference sequence). CDR3 in amino acids: CSAHRGGPENEQFF. Written as DNA, the CDR3 is TGCAGTGCCCACAGGGGGGGGCCGGAAAATGAGCAGTTCTTC.

This chain connects TRBV13 to TRBJ1-1; possible D gene TRBD1, 5 bases. The germline V and J ends were trimmed by 4 bases and 3 bases, with 15 bases remaining between them. Germline lookup yields CDR1 PRHDT and CDR2 FYEKMQ (reference sequence). This CDR3 is built from 15 residues. The CDR3, as DNA: TGTGCCAGCAGCTCGGGACCTTTCACGGACACTGAAGCTTTCTTT. Translating it yields CASSSGPFTDTEAFF. The variable domain in full, completed from reference TRBV13 and TRBJ1-1, reads AAGVIQSPRHLIKEKRETATLKCYPIPRHDTVYWYQQGPGQDPQFLISFYEKMQSDKGSIPDRFSAQQFSDYHSELNMSSLELGDSALYFCASSSGPFTDTEAFFGQGTRLTVV.

This clonotype was observed a handful of times. The rearrangement links TRBV10-3 to TRBJ1-2, with no clear D. CDR3 length equals 13 residues. CDR1 ENHRY and CDR2 SYGVKD come from the germline V gene. With 0 bases removed from V and 4 bases from J, the gap between germline ends came to 6 bases. CDR3 amino acids: CAISESGSYGYTF. CDR3 in DNA: TGTGCCATCAGTGAGTCGGGTTCCTATGGCTACACCTTC.

In its sample, this clonotype was seen once. The chain couples TRBV6-5 to TRBJ2-1; D may correspond to TRBD1 or TRBD2 (5 bases each). V gave up 5 bases and J gave up 9 bases, with 14 bases separating them. The CDR3 runs to 13 residues. CDR1 and CDR2 (germline): MNHEY, SVGAGI. The CDR3 region is CASSKAGRGEQFF. The CDR3 DNA follows: TGTGCCAGCAGTAAGGCAGGGAGAGGTGAGCAGTTCTTC.

V is TRBV5-1 and J is TRBJ1-6; perhaps TRBD1 as D (5 bases). The ends were cut back, 4 bases at V and 9 bases at J, with 11 bases in the middle. Germline CDR1 and CDR2: SGHRS and YFSETQ. CDR3 length: 13 amino acids. The CDR3 sequence is CASSIERGSPLHF. DNA for the CDR3: TGCGCCAGCAGCATTGAAAGGGGTTCACCCCTCCACTTT.

This clonotype appeared a few times. The chain employs TRBV18 and TRBJ1-4, with 7 bases fitting TRBD1. From germline, CDR1 is KGHSH and CDR2 LQKENI. CDR3 length equals 15 residues. Trimming removed 4 bases from V and 5 bases from J; junction bases left unmatched: 7. The DNA for the CDR3 is TGTGCCAGCTCACGACAACAGGGGAAGAATGAAAAACTGTTTTTT. This encodes CASSRQQGKNEKLFF. The variable domain in full, completed from reference TRBV18 and TRBJ1-4, reads NAGVMQNPRHLVRRRGQEARLRCSPMKGHSHVYWYRQLPEEGLKFMVYLQKENIIDESGMPKERFSAEFPKEGPSILRIQQVVRGDSAAYFCASSRQQGKNEKLFFGSGTQLSVL.

This clonotype turned up a few times. The gene calls are TRBV14 and TRBJ2-7, with D possibly matching TRBD1 (5 bases). In germline, CDR1 is SGHDN, CDR2 FVKESK. The CDR3 is 16 amino acids. The ends were cut back, 1 base at V and 3 bases at J, with 16 bases in the middle. Here the CDR3 DNA reads TGTGCCAGCAGCCAAGTGCCCCTTAGACAGATCTACGAGCAGTACTTC. Translating it yields CASSQVPLRQIYEQYF.

J is TRBJ2-5 and V is TRBV2; a possible D gene is TRBD1 (6 bases). The better agreement between TRBJ2-7 and the DNA end casts doubt on the J call. CDR1 SNHLY and CDR2 FYNNEI come from the germline V gene. This CDR3 is built from 12 residues. The CDR3 nucleotides are TGTGCCAGCGGCCGGGACACCTACGAGCAGTACTTC. Amino acids: CASGRDTYEQYF.

This clonotype showed up just a few times. A read error may account for a junction end that differs from germline. The chain combines TRBV4-1 with TRBJ1-1; D is perhaps TRBD1 (5 bases). The germline CDR1 and CDR2 sequences are MGHRA and YSYEKL. This CDR3 is 16 amino acids long. The CDR3 region is CASSVGRGMGRTEAFF. CDR3 DNA sequence: TGCGCCAGCAGCGTCGGAAGAGGGATGGGGCGAACTGAGGCTTTCTTT.

This chain connects TRBV27 to TRBJ2-5; D is unclear. V was clipped by 8 bases and J by 0 bases, with 7 bases between them. Per germline, CDR1 MNHEY and CDR2 SMNVEV (reference sequence). This CDR3 contains 12 residues. CDR3 residues: CASSKDQETQYF. The CDR3 region has the DNA TGTGCCAGCTCCAAGGACCAAGAGACCCAGTACTTC.

This clonotype was counted a few times. The chain uses TRBV5-1 and TRBJ1-1; D is uncertain. This CDR3 region has 14 residues. Trimming stripped 4 bases from V and 6 bases from J, with 16 bases between. Germline values: CDR1 SGHRS, CDR2 YFSETQ. The CDR3 region is CASSLQTSGSEAFF. Written as DNA, the CDR3 is TGCGCCAGCAGCCTACAGACCTCGGGGTCTGAAGCTTTCTTT.

This clonotype was counted only a few times. The V and J genes are TRBV24-1 and TRBJ1-2; tentative D call: TRBD1 (5 bases). V was shortened by 3 bases and J by 5 bases, with 15 bases between the two germline ends. Germline lookup yields CDR1 KGHDR and CDR2 SFDVKD. The CDR3 spans 15 residues. This CDR3 reads CATSDPGTSPYGYTF. CDR3 DNA: TGTGCCACCAGTGATCCCGGGACTTCACCTTATGGCTACACCTTC.

This clonotype was counted a few times. The chain links TRBV5-4 to TRBJ1-2; TRBD1 agrees at 9 bases. The germline V gene encodes CDR1 SGHNT and CDR2 YYREEE (reference sequence). Trimming cost V 5 bases and J 2 bases; bases outside gene matches: 4. This CDR3 is built from 14 residues. The CDR3 sequence: CASRPGTGNYGYTF. Here the CDR3 DNA reads TGTGCCAGCAGACCCGGGACAGGGAACTATGGCTACACCTTC. The entire variable domain, with the rest obtained from reference TRBV5-4 and TRBJ1-2, is as follows: ETGVTQSPTHLIKTRGQQVTLRCSSQSGHNTVSWYQQALGQGPQFIFQYYREEENGRGNFPPRFSGLQFPNYSSELNVNALELDDSALYLCASRPGTGNYGYTFGSGTRLTVV.

This clonotype was detected only a few times. The rearrangement links TRBV12-3 or TRBV12-4 to TRBJ1-2; D perhaps matches TRBD1 (6 bases). Trimming shortened V by 6 bases and J by 5 bases, and 13 bases separated the two germline ends. There are 13 residues in the CDR3. The CDR3, as DNA: TGTGCCAGCAGGGATGGACAGAAATATGGCTACACCTTC. Translated, it gives CASRDGQKYGYTF.

V gene TRBV12-3 or TRBV12-4 combines with J gene TRBJ1-2; D is undetermined. The CDR3 has 17 residues. V was clipped by 5 bases and J by 2 bases, with 21 bases between them. CDR3 bases: TGTGCCAGCAGTCTAATAGAACCCGCGCGTGAGAACTATGGCTACACCTTC. Its protein product is CASSLIEPARENYGYTF.

This clonotype has a handful of counts. V is TRBV10-1 and J is TRBJ2-5; D is uncertain. Trimming left V 2 bases short and J 3 bases short, with 10 bases between. Germline CDR1 and CDR2: WNHNN and SYGVQD (reference sequence). The CDR3 runs 14 residues. The CDR3 is CASSESLYEETQYF. DNA of the CDR3: TGCGCCAGCAGTGAGAGCTTGTATGAAGAGACCCAGTACTTC.

The chain joins TRBV10-3 to TRBJ2-1; the match to TRBD2 covers 8 bases. The CDR3 is 15 residues long. Germline trimming cut 6 bases from V and 5 bases from J; bases unmatched to any gene: 9. The V gene's germline CDR1 is ENHRY and CDR2 SYGVKD. The CDR3 nucleotides are TGTGCCATCAGCCCGAGCGGGGGAAGGGACAATGAGCAGTTCTTC. This sequence encodes CAISPSGGRDNEQFF.

Regarding this clonotype: This CDR3 is missing its conserved last phenylalanine or tryptophan, likely due to a read error. This chain connects TRBV27 to TRBJ1-4, with 8 positions matching TRBD1. Losses at the gene ends were 5 bases for V and 3 bases for J; bases not matched to a gene: 8. The CDR3 has 16 amino acids. In germline, CDR1 is MNHEY, CDR2 SMNVEV (reference sequence). CDR3 DNA sequence: TGTGCCAGCAGTCCTACGCCGGACAGGGCTAATGAAAAACTGTTTTTA. This encodes CASSPTPDRANEKLFL.

There are a few counts of this clonotype. This chain joins TRBV29-1 and TRBJ1-2; 9 nucleotides match TRBD1. J gave up 6 bases and V 3 bases, and 11 bases lay outside the gene matches. The CDR3 runs 15 residues. CDR1 and CDR2 (germline): SQVTM, ANQGSEA. In DNA, the CDR3 is TGCAGCGTTGATGCTAGGGACAGGGCGAAGGATGGCTACACCTTC. This gives the protein CSVDARDRAKDGYTF.

This clonotype has a handful of counts. V is TRBV4-2 and J is TRBJ2-7; no firm D call. The V end lost 0 bases, the J end lost 5 bases, and 8 bases lay between the germline ends. The CDR3 is made up of 13 amino acids. In germline, CDR1 is LGHNA, CDR2 YNFKEQ. CDR3 residues: CASSQDLIDEQYF. In DNA form, the CDR3 reads TGTGCCAGCAGCCAAGATCTGATCGACGAGCAGTACTTC.

The CDR3 nucleotides read TGCAGTGCCCTGGGTCACCACAACAATGAGCAGTTCTTC. Translation gives CSALGHHNNEQFF. V usage is TRBV20-1 and J usage is TRBJ2-1; D is undetermined. Germline lookup yields CDR1 DFQATT and CDR2 SNEGSKA (reference sequence). The germline V and J ends were trimmed by 6 bases and 5 bases, with 14 bases remaining between them. The CDR3 consists of 13 residues.

V is TRBV25-1 and J is TRBJ1-4, with 10 bases lining up with TRBD1. The V gene's germline CDR1 is MGHDK and CDR2 SYGVNS. V was pared by 3 bases and J by 7 bases, with 2 bases of the junction left unmatched. This CDR3 comprises 14 residues. The CDR3 spells CASSEGQGPEKLFF. The CDR3 DNA reads TGTGCCAGCAGTGAGGGACAGGGGCCTGAAAAACTGTTTTTT.

This clonotype occurred a few times. V and J are TRBV7-6 and TRBJ1-2, with D unresolved. Per germline, CDR1 SGHVS and CDR2 FNYEAQ. The CDR3 contains 15 residues. Trimming removed 1 base at V and 4 bases at J, with 13 bases between. CDR3 in amino acids: CASSLDGQKGYGYTF. The CDR3 region has the DNA TGTGCCAGCAGCTTAGATGGGCAAAAGGGCTATGGCTACACCTTC.

This chain joins TRBV12-3 or TRBV12-4 and TRBJ1-6, with TRBD1 as a possible D gene (6 bases). V dropped 3 bases and J dropped 6 bases, with 9 bases sitting between them. The CDR3 has 14 amino acids. CDR3 residues: CASSFWGANSPLHF. The DNA for the CDR3 is TGTGCCAGCAGTTTTTGGGGGGCTAATTCACCCCTCCACTTT.

This clonotype was found many times. The rearrangement joins TRBV12-3 or TRBV12-4 to TRBJ2-7; possibly TRBD1 for D (5 bases). This CDR3 contains 14 residues. Trimming removed 1 base from V and 1 base from J, with 8 bases in between. CDR3 sequence reads: CASSLEPGSYEQYF. The DNA of the CDR3 is TGTGCCAGCAGTTTAGAGCCAGGGTCCTACGAGCAGTACTTC.

The chain has TRBV6-5 and TRBJ2-1, with a tentative D call TRBD1 (6 bases). Per germline, CDR1 MNHEY and CDR2 SVGAGI. CDR3 length equals 16 residues. Deletions cut 6 bases from V and 0 bases from J, with 15 bases between. The CDR3 region has the DNA TGTGCCAGCAGCAGATACAGGGAGAGCTCCTACAATGAGCAGTTCTTC. It encodes CASSRYRESSYNEQFF.

This clonotype was observed a handful of times. The chain employs TRBV7-2 and TRBJ2-5; a weak D match, TRBD2 (5 bases). V was clipped by 5 bases and J by 2 bases, with 15 bases between them. Germline CDR1 is SGHTA and CDR2 is FQGNSA. The CDR3 sequence is 15 residues long. The CDR3 reads CASSHRGRGQETQYF. DNA of the CDR3: TGTGCCAGCAGCCATAGAGGTCGGGGACAAGAGACCCAGTACTTC.

This clonotype showed up just a few times. The chain couples TRBV29-1 to TRBJ2-7; D remains unclear. Trimming removed 7 bases from V and 4 bases from J, with 20 bases in between. In germline, CDR1 is SQVTM, CDR2 ANQGSEA. The CDR3 spans 14 residues. CDR3 sequence: CSANPVGFVYEQYF. The CDR3 nucleotides are TGCAGCGCCAATCCCGTGGGGTTTGTGTACGAGCAGTACTTC.

This rearrangement joins TRBV12-3 or TRBV12-4 to TRBJ1-1; 7 bases line up with TRBD1. The V gene end was trimmed by 5 bases and the J gene end by 11 bases; junction bases not matched to a gene: 17. The CDR3 is 15 residues long. The CDR3 protein is CASSPSGTANLRAFF. For the CDR3, the DNA is TGTGCCAGCAGTCCGTCCGGGACAGCCAACCTAAGGGCTTTCTTT.